This T cell receptor beta chain was identified during a study of T cells after yellow fever vaccination. Study-wide results and caveats: In FACS-sorted repertoires, abundant clonotypes from the bulk population could appear as contaminants. Reappearance after the booster was observed for most primary-vaccination clones (roughly 95% CD4, less than 90% CD8).

The V and J ends lost 6 bases and 9 bases respectively, with 16 bases between them. This CDR3 has 13 amino acids. Germline values: CDR1 MNHEY, CDR2 SVGAGI. Comments on this clonotype: Its antigen is not known.

Template switching with 5'RACE generated the TCR cDNA and added a universal primer site and UMIs. TCRdb called the 5' RACE reads again in MiXCR, with one record for every CDR3 protein. The table includes a few hundred thousand distinct CDR3 sequences, more than 3.5% detected once. This sequence joins TRBV6-5 and TRBJ2-3, with D possibly matching TRBD2 (6 bases). This receptor was taken from a man younger than 35 who received the YFV17D yellow fever vaccine. This sample comprised PBMCs, obtained 15 days after the yellow fever booster vaccination. Here the CDR3 DNA reads TGTGCCAGCAGAGCCGGGACTCAGTCGACGCAGTATTTT. This gives the protein CASRAGTQSTQYF.